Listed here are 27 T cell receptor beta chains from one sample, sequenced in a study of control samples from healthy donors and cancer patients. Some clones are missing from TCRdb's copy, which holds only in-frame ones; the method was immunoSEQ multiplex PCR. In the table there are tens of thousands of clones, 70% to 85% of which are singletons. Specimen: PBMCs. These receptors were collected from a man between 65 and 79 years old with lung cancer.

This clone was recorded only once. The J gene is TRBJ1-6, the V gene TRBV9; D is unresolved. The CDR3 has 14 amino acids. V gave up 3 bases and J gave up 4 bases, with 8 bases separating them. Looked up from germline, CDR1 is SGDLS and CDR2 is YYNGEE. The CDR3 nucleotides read TGTGCCAGCAGCGGGCTACAATATAATTCACCCCTCCACTTT. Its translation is CASSGLQYNSPLHF.

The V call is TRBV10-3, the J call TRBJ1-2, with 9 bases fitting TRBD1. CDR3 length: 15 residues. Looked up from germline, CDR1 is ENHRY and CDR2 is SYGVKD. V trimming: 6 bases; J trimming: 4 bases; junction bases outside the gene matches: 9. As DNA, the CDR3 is TGTGCCATCAGCTGGGGACAGGGCGGCCCCTATGGCTACACCTTC. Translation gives CAISWGQGGPYGYTF.

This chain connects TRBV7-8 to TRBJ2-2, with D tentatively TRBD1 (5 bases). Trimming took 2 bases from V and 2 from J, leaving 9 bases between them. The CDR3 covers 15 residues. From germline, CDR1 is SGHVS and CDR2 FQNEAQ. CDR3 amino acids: CASSLRTSNTGELFF. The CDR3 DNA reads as TGTGCCAGCAGCTTAAGGACATCTAACACCGGGGAGCTGTTTTTT. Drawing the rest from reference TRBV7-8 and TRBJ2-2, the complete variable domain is GAGVSQSPRYKVAKRGQDVALRCDPISGHVSLFWYQQALGQGPEFLTYFQNEAQLDKSGLPSDRFFAERPEGSVSTLKIQRTQQEDSAVYLCASSLRTSNTGELFFGEGSRLTVL.

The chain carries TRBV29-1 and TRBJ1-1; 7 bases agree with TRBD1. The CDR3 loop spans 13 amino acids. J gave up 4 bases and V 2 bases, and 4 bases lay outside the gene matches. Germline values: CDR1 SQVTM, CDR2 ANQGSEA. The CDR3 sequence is CSVEYRGGTEAFF. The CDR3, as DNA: TGCAGCGTTGAATACAGGGGTGGCACTGAAGCTTTCTTT.

CDR3 loop: CASSLGLPSSGNTIYF. The CDR3 region has the DNA TGCGCCAGCAGCTTGGGACTCCCGAGCTCTGGAAACACCATATATTTT. The J gene is TRBJ1-3, the V gene TRBV5-1; D is uncertain. CDR3 length: 16 amino acids. Germline-derived CDR1 and CDR2 are SGHRS and YFSETQ. Trimming stripped 0 bases from V and 0 bases from J, with 10 bases between.

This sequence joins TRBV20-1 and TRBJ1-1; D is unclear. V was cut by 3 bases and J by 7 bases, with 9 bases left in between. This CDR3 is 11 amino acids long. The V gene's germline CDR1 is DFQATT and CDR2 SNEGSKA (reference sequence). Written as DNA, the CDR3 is TGCAGTGCTAGCTTTCCCGGTGAAGCTTTCTTT. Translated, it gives CSASFPGEAFF.

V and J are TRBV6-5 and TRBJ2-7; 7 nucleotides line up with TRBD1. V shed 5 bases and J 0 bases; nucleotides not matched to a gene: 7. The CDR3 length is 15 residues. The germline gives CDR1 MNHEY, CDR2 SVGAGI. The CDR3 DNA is TGTGCCAGCAGTCACCGACAGGGAAGCTCCTACGAGCAGTACTTC. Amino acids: CASSHRQGSSYEQYF.

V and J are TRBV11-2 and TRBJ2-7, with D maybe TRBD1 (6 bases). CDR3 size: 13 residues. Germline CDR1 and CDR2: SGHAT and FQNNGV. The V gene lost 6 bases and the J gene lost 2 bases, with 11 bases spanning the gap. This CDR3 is CASRPDSAYEQYF. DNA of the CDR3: TGTGCCAGCAGGCCGGACAGTGCCTACGAGCAGTACTTC.

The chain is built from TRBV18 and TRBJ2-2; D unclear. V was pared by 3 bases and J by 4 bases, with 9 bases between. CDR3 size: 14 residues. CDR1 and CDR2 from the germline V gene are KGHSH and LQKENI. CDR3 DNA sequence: TGTGCCAGCTCACCCCTCCCACGCACCGGGGAGCTGTTTTTT. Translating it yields CASSPLPRTGELFF.

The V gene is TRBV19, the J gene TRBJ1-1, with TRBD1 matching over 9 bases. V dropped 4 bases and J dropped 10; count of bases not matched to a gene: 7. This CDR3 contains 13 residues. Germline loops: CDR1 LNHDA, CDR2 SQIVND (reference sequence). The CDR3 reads CASSTLEDRGAFF. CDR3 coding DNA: TGTGCCAGTAGTACCCTAGAGGACAGGGGAGCTTTCTTT.

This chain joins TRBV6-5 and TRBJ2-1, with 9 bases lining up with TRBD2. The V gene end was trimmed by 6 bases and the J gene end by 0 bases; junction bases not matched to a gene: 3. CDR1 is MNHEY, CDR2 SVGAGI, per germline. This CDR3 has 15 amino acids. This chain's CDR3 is CASRSGGSSYNEQFF. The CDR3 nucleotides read TGTGCCAGCAGAAGCGGGGGGAGCTCCTACAATGAGCAGTTCTTC.

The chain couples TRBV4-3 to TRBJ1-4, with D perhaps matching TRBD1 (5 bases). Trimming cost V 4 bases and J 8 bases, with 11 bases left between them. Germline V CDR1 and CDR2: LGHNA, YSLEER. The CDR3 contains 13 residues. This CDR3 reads CASSPGRDEKLFF. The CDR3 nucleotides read TGCGCCAGCAGCCCTGGACGGGACGAAAAACTGTTTTTT.

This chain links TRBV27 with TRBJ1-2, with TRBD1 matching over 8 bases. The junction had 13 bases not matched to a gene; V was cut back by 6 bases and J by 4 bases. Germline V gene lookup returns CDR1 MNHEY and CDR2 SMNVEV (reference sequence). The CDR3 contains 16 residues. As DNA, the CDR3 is TGTGCCAGCAGAAGACATGACAGGGGTTGGGGCTATGGCTACACCTTC. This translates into CASRRHDRGWGYGYTF.

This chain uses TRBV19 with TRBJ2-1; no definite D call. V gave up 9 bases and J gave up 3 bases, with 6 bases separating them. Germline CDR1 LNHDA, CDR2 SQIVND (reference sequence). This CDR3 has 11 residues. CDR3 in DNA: TGTGCCAGCAAGCACTACAATGAGCAGTTCTTC. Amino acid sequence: CASKHYNEQFF.

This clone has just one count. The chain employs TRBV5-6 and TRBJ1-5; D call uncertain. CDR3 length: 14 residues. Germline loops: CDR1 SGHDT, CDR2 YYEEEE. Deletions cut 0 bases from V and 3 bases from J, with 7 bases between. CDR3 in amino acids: CASSLGVVNQPQHF. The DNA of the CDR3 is TGTGCCAGCAGCTTGGGGGTAGTCAATCAGCCCCAGCATTTT.

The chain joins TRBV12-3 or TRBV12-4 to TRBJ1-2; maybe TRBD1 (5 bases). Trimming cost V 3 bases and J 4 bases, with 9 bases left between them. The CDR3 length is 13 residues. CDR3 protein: CASSLGGPYGYTF. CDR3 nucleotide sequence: TGTGCCAGCAGTTTGGGGGGTCCCTATGGCTACACCTTC.

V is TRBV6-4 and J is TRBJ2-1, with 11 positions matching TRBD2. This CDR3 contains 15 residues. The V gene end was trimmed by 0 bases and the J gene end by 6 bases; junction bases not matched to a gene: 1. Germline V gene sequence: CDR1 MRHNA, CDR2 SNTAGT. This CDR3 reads CASSDSSGGANEQFF. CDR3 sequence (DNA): TGTGCCAGCAGTGACTCTAGCGGGGGGGCCAATGAGCAGTTCTTC.

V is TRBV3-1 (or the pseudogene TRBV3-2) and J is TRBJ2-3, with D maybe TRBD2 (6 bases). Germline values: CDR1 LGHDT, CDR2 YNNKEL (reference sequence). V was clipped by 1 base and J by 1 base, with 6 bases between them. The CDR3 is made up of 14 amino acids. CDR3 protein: CASSQAGGTDTQYF. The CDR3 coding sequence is TGTGCCAGCAGCCAAGCGGGGGGCACAGATACGCAGTATTTT.

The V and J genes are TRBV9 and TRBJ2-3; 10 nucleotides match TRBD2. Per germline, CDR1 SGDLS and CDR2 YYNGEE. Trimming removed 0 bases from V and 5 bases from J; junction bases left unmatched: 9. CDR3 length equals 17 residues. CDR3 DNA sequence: TGTGCCAGCAGCGTAGATCCTAGCGGGGGCCCAGTAGATACGCAGTATTTT. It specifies CASSVDPSGGPVDTQYF. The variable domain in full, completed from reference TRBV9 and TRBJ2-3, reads DSGVTQTPKHLITATGQRVTLRCSPRSGDLSVYWYQQSLDQGLQFLIQYYNGEERAKGNILERFSAQQFPDLHSELNLSSLELGDSALYFCASSVDPSGGPVDTQYFGPGTRLTVL.

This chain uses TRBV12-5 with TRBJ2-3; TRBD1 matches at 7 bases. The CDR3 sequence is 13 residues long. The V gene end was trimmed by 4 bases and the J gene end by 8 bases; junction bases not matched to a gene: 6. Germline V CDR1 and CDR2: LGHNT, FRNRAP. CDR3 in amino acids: CASGSLNRGTQYF. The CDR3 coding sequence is TGTGCTAGTGGTTCCCTAAACAGGGGTACGCAGTATTTT.

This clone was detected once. In DNA form, the CDR3 reads TGTGCCAGCAAACTATCGTCGGAGAATGAGCAGTTCTTC. This encodes CASKLSSENEQFF. This chain joins TRBV7-3 and TRBJ2-1; the D is unclear. Per germline, CDR1 SGHTA and CDR2 FQGTGA. The CDR3 has 13 residues. V lost 7 bases and J 7 bases, leaving 14 bases between the germline ends.

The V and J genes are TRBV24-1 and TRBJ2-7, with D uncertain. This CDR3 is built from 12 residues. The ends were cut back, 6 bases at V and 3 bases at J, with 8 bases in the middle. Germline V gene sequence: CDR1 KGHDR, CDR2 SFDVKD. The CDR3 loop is CATSSQNYEQYF. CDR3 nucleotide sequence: TGTGCCACCAGTTCACAGAACTACGAGCAGTACTTC.

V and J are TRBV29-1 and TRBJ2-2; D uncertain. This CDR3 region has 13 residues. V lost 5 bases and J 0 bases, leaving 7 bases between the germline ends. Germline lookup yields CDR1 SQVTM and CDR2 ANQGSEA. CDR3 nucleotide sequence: TGCAGCGTTCTCAGAACGAACACCGGGGAGCTGTTTTTT. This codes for CSVLRTNTGELFF.

This chain's CDR3 is CASTKGAYNEKLFF. In DNA form, the CDR3 reads TGTGCCAGTACTAAGGGGGCCTATAATGAAAAACTGTTTTTT. The V gene is TRBV19, the J gene TRBJ1-4; TRBD1 agrees at 7 bases. The CDR3 is 14 amino acids. Unmatched junction bases numbered 6, after V lost 7 bases and J lost 4 bases. Per the germline V gene, CDR1 is LNHDA and CDR2 is SQIVND (reference sequence).

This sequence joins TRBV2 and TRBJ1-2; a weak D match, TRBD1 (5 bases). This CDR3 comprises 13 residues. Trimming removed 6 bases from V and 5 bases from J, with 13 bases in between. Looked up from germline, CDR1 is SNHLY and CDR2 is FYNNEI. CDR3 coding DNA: TGTGCCAGCAGGACCGGGACTGGTTATGGCTACACCTTC. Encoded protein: CASRTGTGYGYTF.

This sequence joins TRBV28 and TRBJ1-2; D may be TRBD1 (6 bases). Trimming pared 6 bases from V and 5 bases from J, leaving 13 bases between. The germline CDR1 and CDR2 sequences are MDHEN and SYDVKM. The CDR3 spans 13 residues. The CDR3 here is CASRPGTQYGYTF. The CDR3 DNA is TGTGCCAGCAGGCCCGGGACACAGTATGGCTACACCTTC.

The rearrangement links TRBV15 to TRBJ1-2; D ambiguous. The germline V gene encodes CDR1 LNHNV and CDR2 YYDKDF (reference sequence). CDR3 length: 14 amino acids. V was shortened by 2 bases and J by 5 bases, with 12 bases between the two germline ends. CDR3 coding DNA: TGTGCCACCAGCAGAACCCGGCAAGGGTATGGCTACACCTTC. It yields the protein CATSRTRQGYGYTF.